This entry describes one TCR beta chain. The data were obtained in a study of blood T cell repertoires in COVID-19. Germline values: CDR1 SGDLS, CDR2 YYNGEE. The V gene lost 3 bases and the J gene lost 3 bases, with 16 bases spanning the gap. CDR3 length equals 16 residues. Original data processing: Reference gene primer amplification yielded estimated nucleated cell counts. Generated by immunoSEQ multiplex PCR, the TCRdb table keeps only in-frame clones and is missing some. V and J calls and clone size are copied from that table; D and trimming were computed from the DNA. The repertoire includes about 200,000 clones, approximately 82% of them detected once, and approximately 7.2% sits in the top ten.

V and J are TRBV9 and TRBJ1-3; D is unresolved. Sequencing input: peripheral blood. The clonotype was recovered from a human donor with acute or convalescent COVID-19. The donor label of this sample is uncertain. In nucleotides, the CDR3 is TGTGCCAGCAGCGGAAGAACGACAATGCTTGGAAACACCATATATTTT. Protein sequence: CASSGRTTMLGNTIYF.